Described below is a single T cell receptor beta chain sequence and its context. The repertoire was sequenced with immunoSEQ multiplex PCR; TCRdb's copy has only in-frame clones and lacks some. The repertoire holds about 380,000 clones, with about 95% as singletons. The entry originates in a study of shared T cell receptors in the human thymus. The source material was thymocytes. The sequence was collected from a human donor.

The CDR3 reads CASSTRDRARNYGYTF. CDR3 bases: TGTGCCAGCAGCACCCGGGACAGGGCTAGGAACTATGGCTACACCTTC. The chain combines TRBV5-4 with TRBJ1-2; 9 bases are shared with TRBD1. Germline lookup yields CDR1 SGHNT and CDR2 YYREEE (reference sequence). With 4 bases clipped from V and 2 bases from J, the junction kept 9 bases outside the gene matches. The length of the CDR3 is 16 residues.